This paragraph reports one T cell receptor beta chain. Its antigen is not known. This specimen includes other DNA sequences encoding the same CDR3. Using immunoSEQ multiplex PCR, the repertoire was profiled, and TCRdb retains in-frame clones only, with some absent. This sample has about 94,000 clones; about 93% occur once, and the top ten carry 0.81%. This specimen comes from a study of OX40 agonist ivuxolimab in advanced cancers. The V gene's germline CDR1 is SGHNT and CDR2 YYREEE (reference sequence). The CDR3 has 16 amino acids. V lost 4 bases, J lost 4 bases, and 13 bases stayed unmatched. Individuals having autoimmune disease history or systemic immunosuppression were not enrolled. Whole-study results and caveats: Partial responders dosed at 0.1-3.0 mg/kg displayed clonal expansion ranking among the lowest. Both blood CD4+ and CD8+ T cells showed clonal growth by week 6 at 0.1 to 3.0 mg/kg. Average numbers of expanded clones were greater in CD8+ T cells than in CD4+.

The receptor comes from an adult with an advanced solid tumor such as melanoma, head and neck, liver or kidney cancer. This chain uses TRBV5-4 with TRBJ2-7; TRBD2 matches 8 bases. This specimen was CD4+ or CD8+ T cells sorted from blood, taken in a trial of the OX40 agonist ivuxolimab. The CDR3 nucleotides are TGTGCCAGCAGCCCCGGCGGAACTAGCGGAACTTACGAGCAGTACTTC. Protein: CASSPGGTSGTYEQYF.